These T cell receptor beta chains were read from a single sample in a study of T cell repertoires in cytomegalovirus infection. TCRdb called the reads again in MiXCR, with one record for every CDR3 protein. This sample carries approximately 250,000 distinct CDR3 sequences, 6% to 8% of them seen once, and the ten largest clones take roughly 6%. Sample: PBMCs. The receptors were gathered from a human donor in good health (CMV status not recorded). Some clones in this sample may be carry-over from other donors' samples. CDR3s include the opening cysteine and the closing phenylalanine or tryptophan. D genes are given only for firm matches. The size entry is marked missing in some rows and otherwise reads once, few, many or a size class.

J: TRBJ1-5
V: TRBV28
D: -
size: many
length: 15
CDR3: CASGTGGASNQPQHF
DNA: TGTGCCAGCGGAACCGGGGGGGCAAGCAATCAGCCCCAGCATTTT

J: TRBJ1-1
V: TRBV6-2/TRBV6-3
D: TRBD1
size: many
length: 14
CDR3: CASSRRQGWTEAFF
DNA: TGTGCCAGCAGTAGAAGACAGGGTTGGACTGAAGCTTTCTTT

J: TRBJ1-1
V: TRBV11-2
D: -
size: many
length: 15
CDR3: CASSLGQGGGTEAFF
DNA: TGTGCCAGCAGCTTAGGGCAGGGCGGCGGCACTGAAGCTTTCTTT

J: TRBJ2-7
V: TRBV5-1
D: TRBD1
size: many
length: 16
CDR3: CASSSSRDRGPSEQYF
DNA: TGCGCCAGCAGCTCGTCACGGGACAGGGGTCCGTCCGAGCAGTACTTC

J: TRBJ2-2
V: TRBV4-3
D: -
size: many
length: 14
CDR3: CASSQGALTGELFF
DNA: TGCGCCAGCAGCCAAGGGGCCCTCACCGGGGAGCTGTTTTTT

J: TRBJ1-5
V: TRBV7-2
D: -
size: many
length: 15
CDR3: CASSTQGWGNQPQHF
DNA: TGTGCCAGCAGCACACAGGGATGGGGCAATCAGCCCCAGCATTTT

J: TRBJ2-1
V: TRBV27
D: -
size: many
length: 16
CDR3: CASSLPRTIPGNEQFF
DNA: TGTGCCAGCAGTTTACCTCGGACGATACCGGGGAATGAGCAGTTCTTC

J: TRBJ1-6
V: TRBV5-6
D: -
size: many
length: 15
CDR3: CASSQDFIGDSPLHF
DNA: TGTGCCAGCAGCCAAGACTTCATCGGAGATTCACCCCTCCACTTT

J: TRBJ2-5
V: TRBV20-1
D: -
size: few
length: 15
CDR3: CSARDLRRDFETQYF
DNA: TGCAGTGCTAGAGATTTAAGGCGGGACTTTGAGACCCAGTACTTC

J: TRBJ2-1
V: TRBV6-2/TRBV6-3
D: -
size: -
length: 16
CDR3: CASSHQGLSSYNEQFF
DNA: TGTGCCAGCAGTCACCAGGGACTGAGCTCCTACAATGAGCAGTTCTTC

J: TRBJ1-4
V: TRBV20-1
D: TRBD1
size: few
length: 15
CDR3: CSALDREGTNEKLFF
DNA: TGCAGTGCTTTAGACAGGGAGGGGACTAATGAAAAACTGTTTTTT

J: TRBJ1-3
V: TRBV7-8
D: -
size: many
length: 14
CDR3: CASSQDSSGNTIYF
DNA: TGTGCCAGCAGCCAGGACAGTTCTGGAAACACCATATATTTT

J: TRBJ2-3
V: TRBV5-4
D: TRBD1
size: many
length: 16
CDR3: CASSSGQGARTDTQYF
DNA: TGTGCCAGCAGCTCGGGCCAGGGGGCGAGGACAGATACGCAGTATTTT

J: TRBJ1-4
V: TRBV6-2/TRBV6-3
D: -
size: many
length: 13
CDR3: CASSYRPNEKLFF
DNA: TGTGCCAGCAGTTACCGCCCTAATGAAAAACTGTTTTTT

J: TRBJ2-1
V: TRBV5-1
D: -
size: many
length: 13
CDR3: CASSLGGSNEQFF
DNA: TGCGCCAGCAGCTTGGGGGGTAGCAATGAGCAGTTCTTC

J: TRBJ1-6
V: TRBV20-1
D: -
size: many
length: 12
CDR3: CSARDNSSPLHF
DNA: TGCAGTGCTAGAGATAATTCTTCACCCCTCCACTTT

J: TRBJ2-2
V: TRBV7-8
D: -
size: many
length: 13
CDR3: CASSITGTGELFF
DNA: TGTGCCAGCAGCATCACAGGGACCGGGGAGCTGTTTTTT

J: TRBJ1-5
V: TRBV6-1
D: TRBD1
size: many
length: 13
CDR3: CASHGQGGQPQHF
DNA: TGTGCCAGCCATGGACAGGGTGGTCAGCCCCAGCATTTT

J: TRBJ2-1
V: TRBV6-1
D: TRBD2
size: many
length: 17
CDR3: CASKELAGGLGYNEQFF
DNA: TGTGCCAGCAAAGAACTAGCGGGGGGCCTTGGATACAATGAGCAGTTCTTC

J: TRBJ2-1
V: TRBV28
D: TRBD2
size: few
length: 14
CDR3: CASRPGLGANEQFF
DNA: TGTGCCAGCAGGCCGGGACTAGGGGCCAATGAGCAGTTCTTC

J: TRBJ2-1
V: TRBV29-1
D: TRBD2
size: few
length: 9
CDR3: CSISGGQFF
DNA: TGCAGCATCTCGGGGGGGCAGTTCTTC

J: TRBJ1-1
V: TRBV20-1
D: -
size: few
length: 14
CDR3: CSARGGVSNTEAFF
DNA: TGCAGTGCTAGAGGTGGGGTCTCGAACACTGAAGCTTTCTTT

J: TRBJ2-2
V: TRBV29-1
D: TRBD1
size: many
length: 14
CDR3: CSVGQGASDGELFF
DNA: TGCAGCGTTGGACAGGGGGCGTCGGACGGGGAGCTGTTTTTT

J: TRBJ1-1
V: TRBV20-1
D: -
size: few
length: 13
CDR3: CSARFAGFTEAFF
DNA: TGCAGTGCCCGATTCGCGGGTTTCACTGAAGCTTTCTTT

J: TRBJ2-7
V: TRBV20-1
D: -
size: -
length: 15
CDR3: CSARTPAQGQNEQYF
DNA: TGCAGTGCTAGGACCCCGGCCCAGGGTCAAAACGAGCAGTACTTC

J: TRBJ2-1
V: TRBV3-1
D: TRBD1
size: many
length: 16
CDR3: CASSQVWDREHNEQFF
DNA: TGTGCCAGCAGCCAAGTCTGGGACAGGGAACACAATGAGCAGTTCTTC

J: TRBJ2-7
V: TRBV29-1
D: -
size: few
length: 11
CDR3: CSVERGYEQYF
DNA: TGCAGCGTTGAAAGGGGCTACGAGCAGTACTTC

J: TRBJ2-7
V: TRBV6-2/TRBV6-3
D: -
size: many
length: 15
CDR3: CASSYWGAGTYEQYF
DNA: TGTGCCAGCAGTTATTGGGGAGCGGGCACCTACGAGCAGTACTTC

J: TRBJ1-5
V: TRBV28
D: TRBD1
size: many
length: 17
CDR3: CASSYENDRGSNQPQHF
DNA: TGTGCCAGCAGTTACGAAAACGACAGGGGAAGCAATCAGCCCCAGCATTTT

J: TRBJ1-5
V: TRBV29-1
D: TRBD1
size: -
length: 14
CDR3: CSVASGQAGQPQHF
DNA: TGCAGCGTTGCATCAGGACAGGCGGGCCAGCCCCAGCATTTT

J: TRBJ2-7
V: TRBV25-1
D: -
size: many
length: 15
CDR3: CASSPGGEGSYEQYF
DNA: TGTGCCAGCAGTCCGGGTGGGGAAGGATCCTACGAGCAGTACTTC

J: TRBJ2-1
V: TRBV25-1
D: TRBD2
size: many
length: 15
CDR3: CASSETSGGDNEQFF
DNA: TGTGCCAGCAGTGAGACTAGCGGGGGTGACAATGAGCAGTTCTTC

J: TRBJ2-3
V: TRBV7-2
D: TRBD1
size: many
length: 15
CDR3: CASSPGQGGMDTQYF
DNA: TGTGCCAGCAGCCCCGGACAGGGGGGGATGGATACGCAGTATTTT

J: TRBJ1-3
V: TRBV7-2
D: -
size: many
length: 15
CDR3: CASSLLGTYGNTIYF
DNA: TGTGCCAGCAGCTTGCTCGGGACTTATGGAAACACCATATATTTT

J: TRBJ2-3
V: TRBV12-3/TRBV12-4
D: TRBD2
size: -
length: 13
CDR3: CASARGVVDTQYF
DNA: TGTGCCAGCGCGCGGGGGGTAGTAGATACGCAGTATTTT

J: TRBJ2-7
V: TRBV19
D: TRBD1
size: many
length: 14
CDR3: CASSMGQGANEQYF
DNA: TGTGCCAGTAGTATGGGTCAGGGGGCCAACGAGCAGTACTTC

J: TRBJ1-5
V: TRBV29-1
D: -
size: few
length: 14
CDR3: CSVAPAGDNQPQHF
DNA: TGCAGCGTTGCTCCGGCAGGGGACAATCAGCCCCAGCATTTT

J: TRBJ2-1
V: TRBV20-1
D: -
size: -
length: 11
CDR3: CSARDRGVSFF
DNA: TGCAGTGCTAGAGATAGGGGGGTCTCGTTCTTC

J: TRBJ2-7
V: TRBV10-3
D: -
size: many
length: 13
CDR3: CAIGTGPSYEQYF
DNA: TGTGCCATCGGGACGGGGCCCTCCTACGAGCAGTACTTC

J: TRBJ1-2
V: TRBV28
D: -
size: many
length: 12
CDR3: CASTGGQDGYTF
DNA: TGTGCCAGCACCGGGGGGCAGGATGGCTACACCTTC

J: TRBJ2-4
V: TRBV14
D: -
size: many
length: 13
CDR3: CASSQVAGDIQYF
DNA: TGTGCCAGCAGCCAAGTAGCTGGGGACATTCAGTACTTC

J: TRBJ2-5
V: TRBV7-9
D: TRBD1
size: few
length: 14
CDR3: CASSLTGPPETQYF
DNA: TGTGCCAGCAGCTTGACAGGGCCGCCAGAGACCCAGTACTTC

J: TRBJ2-5
V: TRBV20-1
D: TRBD2
size: many
length: 14
CDR3: CSARDPSGEETQYF
DNA: TGCAGTGCTAGAGATCCTAGCGGGGAAGAGACCCAGTACTTC

J: TRBJ2-7
V: TRBV28
D: -
size: many
length: 14
CDR3: CASSPWASSYEQYF
DNA: TGTGCCAGCAGTCCCTGGGCATCCTCCTACGAGCAGTACTTC

J: TRBJ1-5
V: TRBV7-2
D: -
size: many
length: 15
CDR3: CASSRAAWGNQPQHF
DNA: TGTGCCAGCAGCCGGGCGGCTTGGGGCAATCAGCCCCAGCATTTT

J: TRBJ2-1
V: TRBV28
D: -
size: many
length: 16
CDR3: CASSHIGGAFVYEQFF
DNA: TGTGCCAGCAGCCATATTGGGGGGGCTTTTGTGTATGAGCAGTTCTTC

J: TRBJ2-7
V: TRBV11-1
D: TRBD1
size: many
length: 15
CDR3: CASSETDRGAYEQYF
DNA: TGTGCCAGCAGCGAAACGGACAGGGGGGCCTACGAGCAGTACTTC

J: TRBJ1-1
V: TRBV6-2/TRBV6-3
D: TRBD1
size: many
length: 16
CDR3: CASSYSYRGLDTEAFF
DNA: TGTGCCAGCAGTTACTCTTACAGGGGGCTGGACACTGAAGCTTTCTTT

J: TRBJ1-1
V: TRBV7-2
D: TRBD1
size: many
length: 14
CDR3: CASSLAQGGTEAFF
DNA: TGTGCCAGCAGCTTAGCACAGGGGGGCACTGAAGCTTTCTTT

J: TRBJ2-2
V: TRBV29-1
D: -
size: many
length: 14
CDR3: CSAGQITNTGELFF
DNA: TGCAGCGCCGGACAGATAACGAACACCGGGGAGCTGTTTTTT

J: TRBJ2-5
V: TRBV30
D: -
size: -
length: 13
CDR3: CAWVAGRPETQYF
DNA: TGTGCCTGGGTCGCGGGGAGGCCTGAGACCCAGTACTTC

J: TRBJ1-5
V: TRBV19
D: -
size: few
length: 16
CDR3: CASSPRAGDQFQPQHF
DNA: TGTGCCAGTAGTCCCCGCGCGGGGGATCAGTTCCAGCCCCAGCATTTT

J: TRBJ1-1
V: TRBV7-2
D: -
size: many
length: 15
CDR3: CASSLATQGRAEAFF
DNA: TGTGCCAGCAGCTTAGCCACCCAAGGACGGGCTGAAGCTTTCTTT

J: TRBJ2-1
V: TRBV29-1
D: TRBD1
size: few
length: 13
CDR3: CSVRDRVYNEQFF
DNA: TGCAGCGTCCGGGACAGGGTCTACAATGAGCAGTTCTTC